A selection of T cell receptor beta chains follows, all from one sample in a study of cytomegalovirus exposure and HLA in healthy donors. Profiled with immunoSEQ multiplex PCR; TCRdb holds only in-frame clones, not every one. Its listing shows 70,000 or so clones. Specimen: PBMCs. These receptors were collected from a female donor in good health and CMV-seropositive. Each CDR3 is given with its conserved first and last residue. Fields, in order: CDR3 length, V gene, CDR3 protein.

length: 14; V: TRBV7-2; CDR3: CASSSGTVGNTIYF
length: 13; V: TRBV19; CDR3: CASRGLTNTEAFF
length: 19; V: TRBV5-1; CDR3: CASSLVGASGPKGQETQYF
length: 16; V: TRBV7-9; CDR3: CASSLTLAGESNEQFF
length: 16; V: TRBV7-8; CDR3: CASSPGLAGAAGELFF
length: 14; V: TRBV19; CDR3: CASSQAVIPDTQYF
length: 15; V: TRBV18; CDR3: CASSQQEGIGSPLHF
length: 13; V: TRBV6-5; CDR3: CASSAGRDYGYTF
length: 20; V: TRBV5-4; CDR3: CASSTGLAGGKRGTYNEQFF
length: 13; V: TRBV7-2; CDR3: CASSLVGESDYTF
length: 11; V: TRBV14; CDR3: CASSQEGRSVF
length: 14; V: TRBV15; CDR3: CATSAGTATHEQYF
length: 14; V: TRBV6-1; CDR3: CASSETREDYEQYF
length: 15; V: TRBV5-1; CDR3: CASSLAASVRNEQFF
length: 12; V: TRBV15; CDR3: CATSRVGGPQYF
length: 15; V: TRBV6-6; CDR3: CASSYPGQGNEKLFF
length: 18; V: TRBV4-3; CDR3: CASSQDLLAGDPGYEQYF
length: 16; V: TRBV11-3; CDR3: CASSRGLAGVGNEQFF
length: 13; V: TRBV19; CDR3: CASSIPGNYGYTF
length: 17; V: TRBV30; CDR3: CAWSVIWRGGAADTQYF
length: 14; V: TRBV9; CDR3: CASSVGTESHGYTF
length: 15; V: TRBV19; CDR3: CASGTLAGDYNEQFF
length: 15; V: TRBV6-4; CDR3: CASKVAGGPNNEQFF
length: 17; V: TRBV4-3; CDR3: CASSQDGGLAGTDKQYF
length: 13; V: TRBV4-3; CDR3: CASSRDRVEKLFF
length: 17; V: TRBV5-4; CDR3: CASSVDPVQISTDTQYF
length: 18; V: TRBV7-2; CDR3: CASSPPMDRLDSNQPQHF
length: 15; V: TRBV7-9; CDR3: CASGLLGTVNEKLFF
length: 14; V: TRBV7-9; CDR3: CASSSRDSPYEQYF
length: 15; V: TRBV7-2; CDR3: CASSADAGQGHEQYF
length: 14; V: TRBV6-1; CDR3: CASSEGQALYGYTF
length: 16; V: TRBV6-5; CDR3: CASSLQGASPGNTIYF
length: 13; V: TRBV6-5; CDR3: CASSQQAVGGYTF
length: 15; V: TRBV28; CDR3: CASSLNTGAVTEAFF
length: 15; V: TRBV9; CDR3: CASSTGTSYVGEQYF
length: 13; V: TRBV18; CDR3: CASSPPSRDTQYF
length: 14; V: TRBV16; CDR3: CASSPSRTGNEAFF
length: 13; V: TRBV28; CDR3: CASSSTGLETQYF
length: 16; V: TRBV7-8; CDR3: CASGMGRWGPNYGYTF
length: 17; V: TRBV5-1; CDR3: CASSQIGQGLFYNEQFF
length: 12; V: TRBV10-3; CDR3: CAISESGGGYTF
length: 15; V: TRBV30; CDR3: CAGSAGLAGADTQYF
length: 15; V: TRBV7-2; CDR3: CASSLLLAGTGELFF
length: 13; V: TRBV7-3; CDR3: CASSPGSGYGYTF
length: 17; V: TRBV10-3; CDR3: CAISGGLAGGIGYEQYF
length: 15; V: TRBV9; CDR3: CASSETSGGQDTQYF
length: 14; V: TRBV18; CDR3: CASSPRDSTYEQYF
length: 17; V: TRBV4-2; CDR3: CASSQDGAGTGSYEQYF
length: 16; V: TRBV11-2; CDR3: CASSKGLAGSTDTQYF
length: 18; V: TRBV5-1; CDR3: CASSLGWLKGDTSYEQYF
length: 13; V: TRBV5-4; CDR3: CASSGGSGLEAFF
length: 13; V: TRBV28; CDR3: CASSFDRGQPQHF
length: 14; V: TRBV28; CDR3: CASSFGGRSPEAFF
length: 14; V: TRBV30; CDR3: CACKSGLAKNIQYF